This T cell receptor beta chain was retrieved from a study of cytomegalovirus exposure and HLA in healthy donors. It was with 60 Vbeta and 13 Jbeta primers that the PCR ran. Assay: immunoSEQ multiplex PCR; the TCRdb copy retains only in-frame clones and omits some. The repertoire has 100,000 to 150,000 clones, more than 80% of them found once; the top ten carry approximately 1.8%. There are 14 residues in the CDR3. The germline gives CDR1 ENHRY, CDR2 SYGVKD. The J segment lost 6 bases and the V segment lost 5 bases, leaving 7 bases of the junction unmatched. Only a few counts were recorded for this clone. Its specificity is unknown. Overall study results and limits: There were a few CMV-associated chains whose specificity for CMV antigens was confirmed in vitro. Exclusion as indistinguishable affected some V segments, including TRBV6-2 and TRBV6-3. Later analysis revealed greater clonal expansion in HLA-associated TCR beta chains than in equally common others.

The sequencing sample was made of PBMCs. This TCR was sampled from a man aged 40-49 years in good health and CMV-seronegative. This chain links TRBV10-3 with TRBJ2-3, with 8 bases identical to TRBD2. Here the CDR3 DNA reads TGTGCCATCAGTCTCGGGGGGGGGTTGGATACGCAGTATTTT. This sequence encodes CAISLGGGLDTQYF.